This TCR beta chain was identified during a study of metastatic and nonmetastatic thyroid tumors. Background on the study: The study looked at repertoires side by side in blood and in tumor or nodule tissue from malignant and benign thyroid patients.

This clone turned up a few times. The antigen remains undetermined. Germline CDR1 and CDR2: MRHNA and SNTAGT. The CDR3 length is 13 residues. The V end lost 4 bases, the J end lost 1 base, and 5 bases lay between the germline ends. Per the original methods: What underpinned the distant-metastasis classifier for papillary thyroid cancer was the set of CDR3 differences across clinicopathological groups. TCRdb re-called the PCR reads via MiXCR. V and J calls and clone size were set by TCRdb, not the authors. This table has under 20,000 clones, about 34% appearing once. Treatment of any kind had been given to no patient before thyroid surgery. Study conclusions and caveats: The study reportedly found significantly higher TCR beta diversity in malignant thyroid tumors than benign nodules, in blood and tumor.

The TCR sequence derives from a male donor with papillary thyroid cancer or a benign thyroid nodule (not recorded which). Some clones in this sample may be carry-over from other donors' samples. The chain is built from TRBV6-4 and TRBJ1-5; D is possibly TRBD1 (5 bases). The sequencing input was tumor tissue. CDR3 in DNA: TGTGCCAGCAGTGCAGGGAGCAATCAGCCCCAGCATTTT. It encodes CASSAGSNQPQHF.